This record concerns one T cell receptor beta chain sequence. Each PCR contained spiked-in synthetic TCR analog templates. TCRdb's table, derived via immunoSEQ multiplex PCR, lists solely in-frame clones and lacks some. The sample has 50,000 to 65,000 clones, approximately 81% seen once. This sample is drawn from a study of PD-L1 blockade in urothelial cancer. V lost 3 bases to trimming and J lost 0 bases; unmatched junction nucleotides: 2. CDR3 size: 16 residues. Germline V gene data show CDR1 as MGHRA and CDR2 as YSYEKL. The time point here: pretreatment peripheral blood. Individual patients had between 1 and 8 samples, taken pretreatment and on-treatment.

The source was PBMCs, collected around atezolizumab (anti-PD-L1) treatment. The sequence was obtained from a man aged 70-80 years with urothelial cancer. The rearrangement joins TRBV4-1 to TRBJ2-2; TRBD1 aligns across 9 bases. The CDR3 is CASSQGQGANTGELFF. The CDR3, as DNA: TGCGCCAGCAGCCAGGGACAGGGTGCGAACACCGGGGAGCTGTTTTTT.